The clone carrying this T cell receptor beta chain was seen a handful of times. Using its own MiXCR run on the RT-PCR reads, TCRdb lists one record per CDR3 protein. The repertoire holds approximately 38,000 distinct CDR3 sequences, with about 30% as singletons. The sample comes from a study of patients and donors after allogeneic stem cell transplantation. V dropped 4 bases and J dropped 1; count of bases not matched to a gene: 5. In germline, CDR1 is LGHNA, CDR2 YSLEER. This CDR3 contains 16 residues. This chain joins TRBV4-3 and TRBJ2-3, with 10 nucleotides matching TRBD2. The sequence was obtained from a human donor who was either an allogeneic HSCT recipient or a stem cell or donor lymphocyte infusion donor (not recorded which). It is not recorded whose cells these are; they may come from a transplant donor. Sequencing was performed on blood, either unsorted or a sorted T cell fraction (not recorded which). DNA of the CDR3: TGCGCCAGCAGCCGAACTCTAGCGGGAGGCACAGATACGCAGTATTTT. Translating gives CASSRTLAGGTDTQYF.